The rows below give T cell receptor beta chains drawn from one sample of a study of T cell repertoires and Cas9 in healthy adults. Only in-frame clones appear in the TCRdb table, and some are missing; sequencing was by immunoSEQ multiplex PCR. The data contain about 1,400 clones, just over 75% of them singletons. The sequenced sample was SpCas9-reactive Tregs (CD4+, CD25+, CD127-, CD137+, CD154-) from PBMCs; culture status not recorded. These receptors all stem from a human donor in good health. Each CDR3 is given with its conserved first and last residue. The order of the fields is V gene, J gene, clone size, D gene, CDR3 protein, CDR3 DNA. D genes are given only for firm matches. Expanded clones get a size class; other rows say once, few or many, or leave the size out.

v_gene: TRBV9; j_gene: TRBJ2-2; abundance: .; d_gene: TRBD2; CDR3aa: CASSGSGRGELFF; CDR3nt: TGTGCCAGCAGCGGTAGCGGGAGAGGGGAGCTGTTTTTT
v_gene: TRBV5-1; j_gene: TRBJ2-7; abundance: .; d_gene: .; CDR3aa: CASSLAGTTYEQYF; CDR3nt: TGCGCCAGCAGCTTGGCCGGGACAACCTACGAGCAGTACTTC
v_gene: TRBV7-6; j_gene: TRBJ1-1; abundance: .; d_gene: TRBD1; CDR3aa: CASSSGQGNTEAFF; CDR3nt: TGTGCCAGCAGCTCGGGACAGGGCAACACTGAAGCTTTCTTT
v_gene: TRBV5-5; j_gene: TRBJ1-5; abundance: .; d_gene: .; CDR3aa: CASSLSPNQPQHF; CDR3nt: TGTGCCAGCAGCTTGTCCCCAAATCAGCCCCAGCATTTT
v_gene: TRBV30; j_gene: TRBJ2-5; abundance: few; d_gene: .; CDR3aa: CAWSVFSYQETQYF; CDR3nt: TGTGCCTGGAGTGTATTCTCGTACCAAGAGACCCAGTACTTC
v_gene: TRBV5-4; j_gene: TRBJ2-3; abundance: .; d_gene: .; CDR3aa: CASSLGGGATRISTQYF; CDR3nt: TGTGCCAGCAGCTTGGGGGGAGGAGCTACCCGGATAAGCACGCAGTATTTT
v_gene: TRBV5-1; j_gene: TRBJ1-3; abundance: few; d_gene: TRBD1; CDR3aa: CASSLVQGQASGNTIYF; CDR3nt: TGCGCCAGCAGCTTGGTTCAGGGACAGGCCTCTGGAAACACCATATATTTT
v_gene: TRBV7-2; j_gene: TRBJ1-3; abundance: .; d_gene: TRBD1; CDR3aa: CASSFGDRWESSGNTIYF; CDR3nt: TGTGCCAGCAGCTTTGGGGACAGGTGGGAGAGCTCTGGAAACACCATATATTTT
v_gene: TRBV5-6; j_gene: TRBJ2-4; abundance: .; d_gene: TRBD1; CDR3aa: CASSSYIDRGAKNIQYF; CDR3nt: TGTGCCAGCAGCTCGTACATAGACAGGGGCGCCAAAAACATTCAGTACTTC
v_gene: TRBV4-3; j_gene: TRBJ1-3; abundance: .; d_gene: .; CDR3aa: CASSHRSGTGNTIYF; CDR3nt: TGCGCCAGCAGCCACCGGTCAGGGACTGGAAACACCATATATTTT
v_gene: TRBV5-4; j_gene: TRBJ2-3; abundance: .; d_gene: .; CDR3aa: CASSLVAGSTDTQYF; CDR3nt: TGTGCCAGCAGCTTGGTGGCGGGGAGCACAGATACGCAGTATTTT
v_gene: TRBV4-1; j_gene: TRBJ2-7; abundance: .; d_gene: .; CDR3aa: CASGRDVDEQYF; CDR3nt: TGCGCCAGCGGACGTGACGTGGACGAGCAGTACTTC
v_gene: TRBV6-6; j_gene: TRBJ1-2; abundance: .; d_gene: TRBD1; CDR3aa: CASSSDRGLNGYTF; CDR3nt: TGTGCCAGCAGTTCGGACAGGGGGCTGAATGGCTACACCTTC
v_gene: TRBV5-4; j_gene: TRBJ2-2; abundance: .; d_gene: .; CDR3aa: CASSRQTGELFF; CDR3nt: TGTGCCAGCAGCCGTCAGACCGGGGAGCTGTTTTTT
v_gene: TRBV4-2; j_gene: TRBJ2-1; abundance: .; d_gene: .; CDR3aa: CASGQGMIRGTYNEQFF; CDR3nt: TGTGCCAGCGGCCAAGGGATGATACGGGGAACCTACAATGAGCAGTTCTTC
v_gene: TRBV25-1; j_gene: TRBJ1-1; abundance: .; d_gene: TRBD1; CDR3aa: CASSEGQGSTEAFF; CDR3nt: TGTGCCAGCAGCGAGGGACAGGGCAGCACTGAAGCTTTCTTT
v_gene: TRBV10-3; j_gene: TRBJ2-1; abundance: .; d_gene: TRBD2; CDR3aa: CAISETSGGLSNEQFF; CDR3nt: TGTGCCATCAGTGAGACTAGCGGGGGATTGTCGAATGAGCAGTTCTTC
v_gene: TRBV7-2; j_gene: TRBJ2-7; abundance: .; d_gene: TRBD2; CDR3aa: CASSAPLFSGGTYEQYF; CDR3nt: TGTGCCAGCAGCGCCCCACTATTTAGCGGGGGGACCTACGAGCAGTACTTC
v_gene: TRBV14; j_gene: TRBJ2-2; abundance: once; d_gene: TRBD2; CDR3aa: CASSHGSGRVTGELFF; CDR3nt: TGTGCCAGCAGCCACGGGAGCGGGAGGGTGACCGGGGAGCTGTTTTTT
v_gene: TRBV30; j_gene: TRBJ2-2; abundance: few; d_gene: .; CDR3aa: CAWKGRGELFF; CDR3nt: TGTGCCTGGAAAGGACGCGGGGAGCTGTTTTTT
v_gene: TRBV6-5; j_gene: TRBJ1-2; abundance: .; d_gene: .; CDR3aa: CASGRGRVGYTF; CDR3nt: TGTGCCAGCGGAAGGGGTCGTGTCGGCTACACCTTC
v_gene: TRBV7-8; j_gene: TRBJ2-1; abundance: .; d_gene: TRBD2; CDR3aa: CASSRVLAGGYGEQFF; CDR3nt: TGTGCCAGCAGCCGGGTCCTAGCGGGAGGATACGGTGAGCAGTTCTTC
v_gene: TRBV4-3; j_gene: TRBJ2-1; abundance: .; d_gene: .; CDR3aa: CASSQGAGSYNEQFF; CDR3nt: TGCGCCAGCAGCCAAGGTGCGGGCTCCTACAATGAGCAGTTCTTC
v_gene: TRBV7-9; j_gene: TRBJ1-3; abundance: .; d_gene: .; CDR3aa: CASSLESYGNTIYF; CDR3nt: TGTGCCAGCAGCTTAGAGTCCTACGGAAACACCATATATTTT
v_gene: TRBV19; j_gene: TRBJ2-6; abundance: .; d_gene: TRBD1; CDR3aa: CASGGDRSSGANVLTF; CDR3nt: TGTGCCAGTGGAGGGGACAGGAGCTCTGGGGCCAACGTCCTGACTTTC
v_gene: TRBV19; j_gene: TRBJ2-3; abundance: .; d_gene: TRBD2; CDR3aa: CASSTGLAGIRWGDTQYF; CDR3nt: TGTGCCAGTAGTACGGGACTAGCGGGTATACGGTGGGGAGATACGCAGTATTTT
v_gene: TRBV6-5; j_gene: TRBJ2-7; abundance: .; d_gene: .; CDR3aa: CAGSRQGYEQYF; CDR3nt: TGTGCCGGCAGTCGTCAGGGCTACGAGCAGTACTTC
v_gene: TRBV2; j_gene: TRBJ2-5; abundance: .; d_gene: .; CDR3aa: CASNGGLRETQYF; CDR3nt: TGTGCCAGCAATGGGGGGCTGCGGGAGACCCAGTACTTC
v_gene: TRBV9; j_gene: TRBJ2-2; abundance: .; d_gene: .; CDR3aa: CASTLRNTGELFF; CDR3nt: TGTGCCAGCACCCTTAGAAACACCGGGGAGCTGTTTTTT
v_gene: TRBV4-1; j_gene: TRBJ2-3; abundance: .; d_gene: .; CDR3aa: CASSPTAPYTDTQYF; CDR3nt: TGCGCCAGCAGCCCAACGGCCCCGTACACAGATACGCAGTATTTT
v_gene: TRBV2; j_gene: TRBJ2-1; abundance: .; d_gene: TRBD2; CDR3aa: CASRESSGSPTVF; CDR3nt: TGTGCCAGCAGAGAGTCTAGCGGAAGCCCGACCGTCTTC
v_gene: TRBV4-2; j_gene: TRBJ2-1; abundance: .; d_gene: .; CDR3aa: CASSQGMIRGTYNEQFF; CDR3nt: TGTGCCAGCAGCCAAGGGATGATACGGGGAACCTACAATGAGCAGTTCTTC
v_gene: TRBV7-2; j_gene: TRBJ2-7; abundance: .; d_gene: .; CDR3aa: CASSLSREQYF; CDR3nt: TGTGCCAGCAGCTTAAGCAGGGAGCAGTACTTC
v_gene: TRBV7-3; j_gene: TRBJ1-1; abundance: .; d_gene: .; CDR3aa: CASSPGQGSNTEAFF; CDR3nt: TGTGCCAGCAGTCCTGGCCAGGGGTCGAACACTGAAGCTTTCTTT
v_gene: TRBV5-1; j_gene: TRBJ2-1; abundance: .; d_gene: TRBD1; CDR3aa: CASSPLEGATNEQFF; CDR3nt: TGCGCCAGCAGTCCCCTTGAGGGGGCCACCAATGAGCAGTTCTTC
v_gene: TRBV11-2; j_gene: TRBJ1-2; abundance: .; d_gene: .; CDR3aa: CASSKDGMYYGYTF; CDR3nt: TGTGCCAGCAGTAAGGACGGAATGTACTATGGCTACACCTTC
v_gene: TRBV6-5; j_gene: TRBJ1-6; abundance: .; d_gene: TRBD1; CDR3aa: CASTPRAGGHSLHF; CDR3nt: TGTGCCAGCACGCCGAGGGCAGGGGGTCATAGCCTCCACTTT
v_gene: TRBV7-2; j_gene: TRBJ2-2; abundance: .; d_gene: .; CDR3aa: CASSLVRNTGELFF; CDR3nt: TGTGCCAGCAGCTTAGTGCGGAACACCGGGGAGCTGTTTTTT
v_gene: TRBV7-2; j_gene: TRBJ1-1; abundance: few; d_gene: .; CDR3aa: CASSPGRTTEAFF; CDR3nt: TGTGCCAGCAGCCCCGGACGTACCACTGAAGCTTTCTTT
v_gene: TRBV11-1; j_gene: TRBJ2-4; abundance: .; d_gene: .; CDR3aa: CASSQGGPLNIQYF; CDR3nt: TGTGCCAGCAGCCAGGGAGGACCCTTAAACATTCAGTACTTC
v_gene: TRBV4-2; j_gene: TRBJ2-2; abundance: .; d_gene: .; CDR3aa: CASSFRQTTGELFF; CDR3nt: TGTGCCAGCAGCTTTCGACAGACCACCGGGGAGCTGTTTTTT
v_gene: TRBV7-8; j_gene: TRBJ2-3; abundance: .; d_gene: .; CDR3aa: CASSHDTDTQYF; CDR3nt: TGTGCCAGCAGCCATGACACAGATACGCAGTATTTT
v_gene: TRBV7-9; j_gene: TRBJ2-3; abundance: .; d_gene: .; CDR3aa: CASSALRHRADTQYF; CDR3nt: TGTGCCAGCAGCGCCCTCAGACACAGGGCAGATACGCAGTATTTT
v_gene: TRBV5-4; j_gene: TRBJ2-1; abundance: .; d_gene: TRBD2; CDR3aa: CASRATAGGNNEQFF; CDR3nt: TGTGCCAGCAGGGCGACAGCGGGGGGGAACAATGAGCAGTTCTTC
v_gene: TRBV21-1; j_gene: TRBJ1-2; abundance: .; d_gene: .; CDR3aa: CASSKSGRRVYGYTF; CDR3nt: TGTGCCAGCAGCAAATCGGGGCGCAGGGTTTATGGCTACACCTTC
v_gene: TRBV6-6; j_gene: TRBJ1-3; abundance: .; d_gene: .; CDR3aa: CASSYPQGAGNTIYF; CDR3nt: TGTGCCAGCAGTTACCCGCAGGGAGCGGGAAACACCATATATTTT
v_gene: TRBV29-1; j_gene: TRBJ2-1; abundance: .; d_gene: TRBD2; CDR3aa: CSAGRWTSGYNEQFF; CDR3nt: TGCAGCGCCGGCCGGTGGACTAGCGGCTACAATGAGCAGTTCTTC
v_gene: TRBV6-1; j_gene: TRBJ2-5; abundance: once; d_gene: .; CDR3aa: CASSKNRVGQETQYF; CDR3nt: TGTGCCAGCAGTAAAAACAGGGTTGGGCAAGAGACCCAGTACTTC
v_gene: TRBV7-9; j_gene: TRBJ2-1; abundance: .; d_gene: .; CDR3aa: CASSPHTREQFF; CDR3nt: TGTGCCAGCAGCCCCCACACAAGGGAGCAGTTCTTC
v_gene: TRBV6-6; j_gene: TRBJ1-1; abundance: .; d_gene: .; CDR3aa: CASSPRAGGYDEAFF; CDR3nt: TGTGCCAGCAGTCCCCGCGCGGGGGGCTATGATGAAGCTTTCTTT
v_gene: TRBV7-9; j_gene: TRBJ2-7; abundance: .; d_gene: .; CDR3aa: CASTSLGPMRGEQYF; CDR3nt: TGTGCCAGCACCTCACTGGGCCCCATGAGAGGCGAGCAGTACTTC
v_gene: TRBV30; j_gene: TRBJ2-7; abundance: .; d_gene: TRBD2; CDR3aa: CASGGNTYEQYF; CDR3nt: TGTGCCTCCGGGGGGAATACCTACGAGCAGTACTTC
v_gene: TRBV5-6; j_gene: TRBJ2-3; abundance: .; d_gene: .; CDR3aa: CASSSSTDTQYF; CDR3nt: TGTGCCAGCAGCTCATCCACAGATACGCAGTATTTT
v_gene: TRBV9; j_gene: TRBJ2-7; abundance: .; d_gene: TRBD2; CDR3aa: CASSPGLASYEQYF; CDR3nt: TGTGCCAGCAGCCCGGGACTAGCTTCCTACGAGCAGTACTTC
v_gene: TRBV7-8; j_gene: TRBJ1-4; abundance: few; d_gene: TRBD1; CDR3aa: CASNKQGFPGPNEKLFF; CDR3nt: TGTGCCAGCAACAAACAGGGGTTCCCGGGCCCTAATGAAAAACTGTTTTTT